This TCR beta chain came from a study of blood T cell repertoires in COVID-19. Study-wide context: Material from acute and convalescent COVID-19 was sourced from the United States, Italy and Spain. The cDNA or gDNA used as material had been derived from T cells, B-cell-depleted T cells, or PBMCs.

Original processing notes: The assay estimated nucleated cells by amplifying reference gene primers. Method: immunoSEQ multiplex PCR; TCRdb's copy keeps in-frame clones and lacks some. D and trimming were read from the DNA, whereas the V and J calls and clone size are those reported in that table. The sample carries a few hundred thousand clones, more than 70% recorded once. The V end was cut by 6 bases, the J end by 14 bases, with 17 bases between. The CDR3 totals 11 residues. Germline V gives CDR1 DFQATT, CDR2 SNEGSKA (reference sequence). The sequence was collected from a woman between 45 and 65 years old who had recovered from COVID-19. The V call is TRBV20-1, the J call TRBJ2-1, with a weak D call TRBD2 (6 bases). Sequenced: peripheral blood. CDR3 DNA sequence: TGCAGTGCCTCGACTAGTTTTACCAAGTTCTTC. As protein: CSASTSFTKFF.